These 17 T cell receptor beta chains originate from one sample sequenced in a study of T cells in women clearing cervical HPV infection. Only in-frame clones appear in the TCRdb table, and some are missing; sequencing was by immunoSEQ multiplex PCR. The sample data list about 19,000 clones. The sequenced sample consisted of blood buffy coat. The receptors shown here come from a woman between 18 and 75 years old with a cervical HPV16 infection that either progressed to CIN3+ or cleared (not recorded which).

To note about this clone: The missing CDR3 end, 3 residues past where the read stops, is filled in from the germline J gene. Other DNA variants within this sample encode the same CDR3. The V call is TRBV20-1, the J call TRBJ2-3, with a weak D call TRBD2 (6 bases). The CDR3 totals 15 residues. V lost 0 bases, J lost 0 bases, and 10 bases lay in between. The germline V gene encodes CDR1 DFQATT and CDR2 SNEGSKA (reference sequence). CDR3 DNA (partial): TGCAGTGCTAGAGATGCCGGGACTAGCACAGATACG. This encodes CSARDAGTSTDT. The CDR3 in its entirety is CSARDAGTSTDTQYF.

On this clone: The sequence runs out 3 residues before the end of the CDR3; the remainder is reconstructed from the germline J gene. The chain couples TRBV5-1 to TRBJ2-1; D might be TRBD1 or TRBD2, each matching 5 bases. Trimming pared 0 bases from V and 4 bases from J, leaving 8 bases between. The CDR3 is 14 amino acids. Looked up from germline, CDR1 is SGHRS and CDR2 is YFSETQ. The CDR3 bases that were read are TGCGCCAGCAGCTTGGACAGGAGGTACAATGAG. Translation gives CASSLDRRYNE. The CDR3 in full is CASSLDRRYNEQFF.

A word on this clone: The read gets to within 3 residues of the CDR3 end, and the germline J gene fills in the rest. The chain is built from TRBV20-1 and TRBJ2-7, with TRBD1 matching 8 bases. The length of the CDR3 is 13 residues. Trimming removed 7 bases from V and 5 bases from J; junction bases left unmatched: 10. CDR1 and CDR2 (germline): DFQATT, SNEGSKA (reference sequence). The CDR3 spells CSVLQGDLDEQYF. CDR3 DNA, as far as it was read: TGCAGTGTTCTACAGGGGGATTTGGACGAG.

A note on this clone: Read data end 3 residues before the CDR3 end; the end is taken from the germline J gene. This chain joins TRBV7-8 and TRBJ1-6; D remains unclear. Trimming pared 1 base from V and 8 bases from J, leaving 6 bases between. CDR3 size: 13 residues. Germline values: CDR1 SGHVS, CDR2 FQNEAQ. CDR3 DNA (partial): TGTGCCAGCAGCTTAGACGAGCATTCACCC. This translates into CASSLDEHSP. The whole CDR3 sequence reads CASSLDEHSPLHF.

On this clone: The sequenced fragment ends 3 residues before the CDR3 boundary, so the rest is inferred from the germline J gene. This rearrangement joins TRBV5-4 to TRBJ1-5, with 8 bases lining up with TRBD1. Per the germline V gene, CDR1 is SGHNT and CDR2 is YYREEE (reference sequence). V dropped 2 bases and J dropped 7; count of bases not matched to a gene: 8. There are 15 residues in the CDR3. The DNA read from the CDR3 is TGTGCCAGCAGCTTAGACCCGGACAGGGCACAGCCC. Translation: CASSLDPDRAQP. The full CDR3 reads CASSLDPDRAQPQHF.

As regards this clone: One end of the junction fails to match germline, which may point to a read error. The sequenced part of the CDR3 DNA is TGCGCCAGCAGCCAAGATAGACTAGCAGGCGAGACC. It yields the protein CASSQDRLAGET. The CDR3 in its entirety is CASSQDRLAGETQYF. The V call is TRBV4-2, the J call TRBJ2-5, with 7 bases lining up with TRBD2. The sequence runs out 3 residues before the end of the CDR3; the remainder is reconstructed from the germline J gene. Germline V gene data show CDR1 as LGHNA and CDR2 as YNFKEQ. The CDR3 consists of 15 residues.

Points on this clone: The read ends 3 residues shy of where the CDR3 ends; the end is completed using the germline J gene. The chain carries TRBV7-9 and TRBJ2-7; tentatively, D is TRBD1 (6 bases). V was pared by 0 bases and J by 2 bases, with 11 bases between. Germline V gene data show CDR1 as SEHNR and CDR2 as FQNEAQ (reference sequence). The CDR3 spans 15 residues. The CDR3 bases that were read are TGTGCCAGCAGCTTAGCCAGACAGGTGGCCTACGAG. The encoded protein is CASSLARQVAYE. The CDR3 in its entirety is CASSLARQVAYEQYF.

Turning to this clone: Coverage ceases 3 residues before the CDR3 finishes, and the germline J gene fills in the end. The chain links TRBV27 to TRBJ1-2, with a tentative D call TRBD1 (6 bases). CDR3 length: 16 residues. With 3 bases removed from V and 3 bases from J, the gap between germline ends came to 17 bases. Germline V gene lookup returns CDR1 MNHEY and CDR2 SMNVEV (reference sequence). The part of the CDR3 DNA that was read is TGTGCCAGCAGTTTGCGCGGGGGGGCACGACACTATGGC. Its protein product is CASSLRGGARHYG. The whole CDR3 region reads CASSLRGGARHYGYTF.

A note on this clone: The read finishes 3 residues shy of the CDR3 end, and the germline J gene is used to complete it. J is TRBJ1-1 and V is TRBV7-9; D gene ambiguous. V lost 1 base and J 1 base, leaving 7 bases between the germline ends. The length of the CDR3 is 14 residues. Germline V lookup: CDR1 SEHNR, CDR2 FQNEAQ (reference sequence). CDR3 amino acids: CASSLGRQNTEAFF. The DNA read from the CDR3 is TGTGCCAGCAGCTTAGGAAGACAGAACACTGAA.

A remark on this clone: The read terminates 3 residues ahead of where the CDR3 ends, so the germline J gene completes it. The rearrangement joins TRBV5-1 to TRBJ1-4, with 7 bases aligning to TRBD1. The CDR3 covers 16 residues. J was trimmed by 7 bases and V by 0 bases; bases with no gene match: 9. Germline V CDR1 and CDR2: SGHRS, YFSETQ. CDR3 sequence: CASSLGPTGAGEKLFF. The covered CDR3 bases are TGCGCCAGCAGCTTGGGACCTACAGGGGCTGGTGAAAAA.

Details on this clone: The read ends 3 residues early relative to the CDR3; the germline J gene fills the gap. The V call is TRBV5-1, the J call TRBJ2-7; 7 bases map to TRBD2. CDR1 is SGHRS and CDR2 is YFSETQ in the germline V gene. CDR3 length: 15 residues. The J segment lost 3 bases and the V segment lost 0 bases, leaving 6 bases of the junction unmatched. The covered CDR3 bases are TGCGCCAGCAGCTTGGTATCTAGCGGACTCTACGAG. Translation: CASSLVSSGLYE. The full-length CDR3 reads as CASSLVSSGLYEQYF.

A note on this clone: The CDR3 end falls 3 residues outside the read, so it is completed with the germline J gene. The chain combines TRBV5-1 with TRBJ1-1; 8 nucleotides line up with TRBD1. The CDR3 contains 17 residues. After removal of 4 bases from V and 0 bases from J, the junction contained 11 bases not matched to a gene. The germline gives CDR1 SGHRS, CDR2 YFSETQ. The covered CDR3 bases are TGCGCCAGCAGCCTCGGACAGGGATACAGGATGAACACTGAA. It translates to CASSLGQGYRMNTE. The entire CDR3 sequence reads CASSLGQGYRMNTEAFF.

Concerning this clone: The read is 3 residues too short to cover the CDR3 end, so that end is filled in from the germline J gene. The rearrangement links TRBV4-2 to TRBJ1-2, with D unclear. This CDR3 contains 16 residues. V lost 1 base and J lost 6, with 18 bases in between. Germline V lookup: CDR1 LGHNA, CDR2 YNFKEQ. The covered CDR3 bases are TGTGCCAGCAGCCAAGGCGTGGCATCCTTCGGGGATGGC. It specifies CASSQGVASFGDG. The whole CDR3 sequence reads CASSQGVASFGDGYTF.

Points on this clone: The CDR3 end is not reached by the read, which stops 3 residues before it; the germline J gene fills it in. The genes are TRBV30 and TRBJ1-2, with no clear D. CDR3 length: 12 residues. The germline gives CDR1 GTSNPN, CDR2 SVGIG (reference sequence). The ends were cut back, 7 bases at V and 4 bases at J, with 13 bases in the middle. CDR3 in amino acids: CALAQSSYGYTF. The CDR3 DNA, read in part, is TGTGCCTTAGCGCAGTCCTCCTATGGC.

The CDR3 DNA, read in part, is TGTGCCAGCTCACCATCGTCGCGGGCACCCACTGAA. Translated: CASSPSSRAPTE. The full CDR3 protein is CASSPSSRAPTEAFF. This rearrangement joins TRBV18 to TRBJ1-1; unclear D gene. The read ends 3 residues before the CDR3 terminus; that terminus is restored from the germline J gene. CDR3 length: 15 amino acids. Germline CDR1 and CDR2: KGHSH and LQKENI. With 2 bases removed from V and 4 bases from J, the gap between germline ends came to 14 bases.

About this clone: Coverage ceases 3 residues before the CDR3 finishes, and the germline J gene fills in the end. This chain uses TRBV7-9 with TRBJ1-1, with no clear D. V was cut by 5 bases and J by 2 bases, with 6 bases left in between. The CDR3 covers 12 residues. Germline V gene lookup returns CDR1 SEHNR and CDR2 FQNEAQ (reference sequence). Incomplete CDR3 DNA: TGTGCCAGCAGCCCGTATAACACTGAA. It encodes CASSPYNTE. Given in full, the CDR3 is CASSPYNTEAFF.

Worth noting for this clone: With the read ending 3 residues before the CDR3 end, the germline J gene is used to fill in that end. V usage is TRBV6-2 or TRBV6-3 and J usage is TRBJ2-1, with D perhaps matching TRBD1 (6 bases). V was shortened by 6 bases and J by 3 bases, with 18 bases between the two germline ends. Germline V CDR1 and CDR2: MNHEY, SVGEGT. The CDR3 is made up of 16 amino acids. The sequenced part of the CDR3 DNA is TGTGCCAGCAGCCTCCAGATCGGGACAATCTACAATGAG. Its protein is CASSLQIGTIYNE. The full CDR3 reads CASSLQIGTIYNEQFF.